This T cell receptor beta chain was captured by sequencing in a study of lymphopenia after photon versus proton radiotherapy. Comment on this clone: Its cognate antigen is unknown.

Study-wide points: Oligoclonal CD8+ Temra expansion after nadir drove photon patients' diversity drop.

CDR3 length equals 13 residues. Trimming stripped 7 bases from V and 2 bases from J, with 9 bases between. CDR1 and CDR2 (germline): MNHEY, SVGAGI. TCRdb keeps only in-frame clones here, not all; method: immunoSEQ multiplex PCR. The sample yields almost 30,000 clones, 87% seen once. The clonotype comes from a woman in her fifties or sixties with cholangiocarcinoma. Some clones in this sample may be carry-over from other donors' samples. The chain is built from TRBV6-5 and TRBJ1-3; D unclear. The sequences come from peripheral blood, collected from a patient treated with proton-based radiotherapy. The CDR3 loop is CASTRNTGNTIYF. The CDR3 coding sequence is TGTGCCAGCACCCGCAACACTGGAAACACCATATATTTT.